This is a list of T cell receptor beta chains from one sample in a study of blood T cell repertoires in COVID-19. Some clones are missing from TCRdb's copy, which holds only in-frame ones; the method was immunoSEQ multiplex PCR. Among a few hundred thousand clones listed, roughly nine tenths were seen once. The sequenced sample consisted of PBMCs or T cells enriched from blood (not recorded which). The receptors originated from a woman in her thirties or forties who had been exposed to COVID-19. CDR3s include the opening cysteine and the closing phenylalanine or tryptophan. D genes are given only for firm matches. Size is omitted from some rows. Given values are once, few, many or a class for expanded clones.

j_call: TRBJ2-1; d_call: TRBD2; clone_size: NA; v_call: TRBV5-8; cdr3_aa: CASSLYILAVNYNEQFF; cdr3_nt: TGTGCCAGCAGCTTGTACATCCTAGCGGTAAACTACAATGAGCAGTTCTTC
j_call: TRBJ1-5; d_call: TRBD1; clone_size: NA; v_call: TRBV29-1; cdr3_aa: CSVAETGVYQPQHF; cdr3_nt: TGCAGCGTCGCAGAGACAGGGGTATATCAGCCCCAGCATTTT
j_call: TRBJ2-2; d_call: TRBD2; clone_size: NA; v_call: TRBV19; cdr3_aa: CASIGLADNTGELFF; cdr3_nt: TGTGCCAGTATTGGTCTAGCGGATAACACCGGGGAGCTGTTTTTT
j_call: TRBJ2-7; d_call: NA; clone_size: NA; v_call: TRBV21-1; cdr3_aa: CASSKGGRPHYPHYEQYF; cdr3_nt: TGTGCCAGCAGCAAAGGAGGCCGCCCTCATTATCCCCACTACGAGCAGTACTTC
j_call: TRBJ2-1; d_call: NA; clone_size: NA; v_call: TRBV19; cdr3_aa: CASSISASANNEQFF; cdr3_nt: TGTGCCAGTAGTATATCGGCTAGCGCTAACAATGAGCAGTTCTTC
j_call: TRBJ2-7; d_call: NA; clone_size: once; v_call: TRBV27; cdr3_aa: CASSPHRSSYEQYF; cdr3_nt: TGTGCCAGCAGTCCCCACCGGAGCTCCTACGAGCAGTACTTC
j_call: TRBJ1-1; d_call: TRBD1; clone_size: NA; v_call: TRBV27; cdr3_aa: CASSLRRTGLNTEAFF; cdr3_nt: TGTGCCAGCAGTTTAAGGCGGACAGGACTGAACACTGAAGCTTTCTTT
j_call: TRBJ2-5; d_call: TRBD1; clone_size: NA; v_call: TRBV7-9; cdr3_aa: CASSLEVTRGQETQYF; cdr3_nt: TGTGCCAGCAGCTTAGAGGTGACTCGGGGACAGGAGACCCAGTACTTC
j_call: TRBJ2-2; d_call: TRBD2; clone_size: NA; v_call: TRBV7-2; cdr3_aa: CASSFRPSGDTGELFF; cdr3_nt: TGTGCCAGCAGCTTCCGACCGAGCGGGGACACCGGGGAGCTGTTTTTT
j_call: TRBJ1-1; d_call: NA; clone_size: NA; v_call: TRBV19; cdr3_aa: CASSIAGHLNTEAFF; cdr3_nt: TGTGCCAGTAGTATAGCAGGCCATCTGAACACTGAAGCTTTCTTT
j_call: TRBJ1-1; d_call: NA; clone_size: NA; v_call: TRBV5-1; cdr3_aa: CASSRGYTEAFF; cdr3_nt: TGCGCCAGCAGCCGGGGTTACACTGAAGCTTTCTTT
j_call: TRBJ2-2; d_call: TRBD2; clone_size: NA; v_call: TRBV10-2; cdr3_aa: CASSPRLAGAGELFF; cdr3_nt: TGCGCCAGCAGCCCGAGACTAGCGGGAGCCGGGGAGCTGTTTTTT
j_call: TRBJ2-1; d_call: NA; clone_size: NA; v_call: TRBV7-9; cdr3_aa: CASSSPQSEGYEQFF; cdr3_nt: TGTGCCAGCAGCTCACCACAATCGGAGGGTTATGAGCAGTTCTTC
j_call: TRBJ1-5; d_call: NA; clone_size: NA; v_call: TRBV5-1; cdr3_aa: CASTYSSPAQHF; cdr3_nt: TGCGCCAGCACATACTCGTCTCCGGCCCAGCATTTT
j_call: TRBJ1-1; d_call: TRBD1; clone_size: NA; v_call: TRBV12-3/TRBV12-4; cdr3_aa: CASSTGTAEAFF; cdr3_nt: TGTGCCAGCAGTACCGGGACAGCTGAAGCTTTCTTT
j_call: TRBJ1-1; d_call: NA; clone_size: NA; v_call: TRBV25-1; cdr3_aa: CASSEYGFMNTEAFF; cdr3_nt: TGTGCCAGCAGTGAATATGGCTTCATGAACACTGAAGCTTTCTTT
j_call: TRBJ1-2; d_call: TRBD1; clone_size: once; v_call: TRBV29-1; cdr3_aa: CSVEGGHGTGAGYTF; cdr3_nt: TGCAGCGTTGAGGGGGGGCACGGGACAGGGGCCGGCTACACCTTC
j_call: TRBJ2-5; d_call: NA; clone_size: NA; v_call: TRBV7-6; cdr3_aa: CASSLETNPWETQYF; cdr3_nt: TGTGCCAGCAGCTTAGAAACTAACCCATGGGAGACCCAGTACTTC
j_call: TRBJ2-7; d_call: TRBD1; clone_size: once; v_call: TRBV5-6; cdr3_aa: CASSLVGTGAYEQYF; cdr3_nt: TGTGCCAGCAGCTTGGTGGGGACAGGGGCCTACGAGCAGTACTTC
j_call: TRBJ1-2; d_call: NA; clone_size: few; v_call: TRBV10-3; cdr3_aa: CAISDLRTTHYGYTF; cdr3_nt: TGTGCCATCAGTGATTTACGGACAACCCACTATGGCTACACCTTC
j_call: TRBJ1-2; d_call: TRBD1; clone_size: NA; v_call: TRBV6-4; cdr3_aa: CASSDSTGGGYTF; cdr3_nt: TGTGCCAGCAGTGACTCAACAGGGGGAGGCTACACCTTC
j_call: TRBJ1-3; d_call: NA; clone_size: NA; v_call: TRBV5-1; cdr3_aa: CASSLNSGNTIYF; cdr3_nt: TGCGCCAGCAGCCTTAACTCTGGAAACACCATATATTTT
j_call: TRBJ2-7; d_call: TRBD2; clone_size: NA; v_call: TRBV11-2; cdr3_aa: CASSPSGTSRYEQYF; cdr3_nt: TGTGCCAGCAGCCCGTCCGGGACTAGCCGCTACGAGCAGTACTTC
j_call: TRBJ2-7; d_call: NA; clone_size: NA; v_call: TRBV5-1; cdr3_aa: CASSLGTVSYEQYF; cdr3_nt: TGCGCCAGCAGCTTGGGGACAGTTTCCTACGAGCAGTACTTC
j_call: TRBJ1-6; d_call: NA; clone_size: NA; v_call: TRBV19; cdr3_aa: CASSTRQLANSPLHF; cdr3_nt: TGTGCCAGTAGTACTCGACAGTTAGCTAATTCACCCCTCCACTTT
j_call: TRBJ1-1; d_call: NA; clone_size: NA; v_call: TRBV9; cdr3_aa: CASSPQPNSYTEAFF; cdr3_nt: TGTGCCAGCAGCCCCCAACCCAACAGTTACACTGAAGCTTTCTTT
j_call: TRBJ1-1; d_call: TRBD1; clone_size: NA; v_call: TRBV20-1; cdr3_aa: CSGTVNTEAFF; cdr3_nt: TGCAGCGGGACAGTAAACACTGAAGCTTTCTTT
j_call: TRBJ2-7; d_call: NA; clone_size: NA; v_call: TRBV5-1; cdr3_aa: CASSLRDVGGSYEQYF; cdr3_nt: TGCGCCAGCAGCCTGCGGGACGTCGGAGGCTCCTACGAGCAGTACTTC
j_call: TRBJ2-7; d_call: NA; clone_size: NA; v_call: TRBV5-5; cdr3_aa: CASSLLFQSYEQYF; cdr3_nt: TGTGCCAGCAGCTTGTTATTCCAGTCCTACGAGCAGTACTTC
j_call: TRBJ1-4; d_call: TRBD1; clone_size: NA; v_call: TRBV7-2; cdr3_aa: CASSLGGYSEKLFF; cdr3_nt: TGTGCCAGCAGCCTAGGGGGCTATAGTGAAAAACTGTTTTTT
j_call: TRBJ2-7; d_call: NA; clone_size: NA; v_call: TRBV10-3; cdr3_aa: CAIGFGGSRGEQYF; cdr3_nt: TGTGCCATCGGGTTTGGGGGGAGCCGGGGGGAGCAGTACTTC
j_call: TRBJ1-2; d_call: NA; clone_size: once; v_call: TRBV12-3/TRBV12-4; cdr3_aa: CASSVTQDRGYTF; cdr3_nt: TGTGCCAGCAGCGTAACTCAGGATCGGGGCTACACCTTC
j_call: TRBJ2-1; d_call: TRBD2; clone_size: NA; v_call: TRBV2; cdr3_aa: CASSRLAGEYEQFF; cdr3_nt: TGTGCCAGCAGCCGACTAGCGGGAGAATATGAGCAGTTCTTC
j_call: TRBJ2-7; d_call: NA; clone_size: once; v_call: TRBV7-8; cdr3_aa: CASSFGSYEQYF; cdr3_nt: TGTGCCAGCAGCTTTGGTAGCTACGAGCAGTACTTC
j_call: TRBJ1-6; d_call: NA; clone_size: once; v_call: TRBV6-5; cdr3_aa: CASSHRERNSPLHF; cdr3_nt: TGTGCCTCCTCGCACCGGGAACGGAATTCACCCCTCCACTTT
j_call: TRBJ1-1; d_call: NA; clone_size: NA; v_call: TRBV19; cdr3_aa: CASRPSGLMNTEAFF; cdr3_nt: TGTGCCAGTAGACCCTCGGGACTGATGAACACTGAAGCTTTCTTT
j_call: TRBJ2-3; d_call: TRBD2; clone_size: NA; v_call: TRBV5-4; cdr3_aa: CASSRGQAGGGTDTQYF; cdr3_nt: TGTGCCAGCAGCAGGGGACAAGCGGGGGGCGGCACAGATACGCAGTATTTT
j_call: TRBJ1-1; d_call: TRBD1; clone_size: NA; v_call: TRBV6-5; cdr3_aa: CASTRQGKGAEAFF; cdr3_nt: TGTGCCAGCACTCGACAGGGGAAAGGTGCAGAAGCTTTCTTT
j_call: TRBJ1-1; d_call: TRBD1; clone_size: NA; v_call: TRBV5-1; cdr3_aa: CASSSQTGTTEAFF; cdr3_nt: TGCGCCAGCAGCTCCCAGACAGGGACCACTGAAGCTTTCTTT